This entry is about one T cell receptor beta chain. Libraries were prepared by immunoSEQ multiplex PCR; TCRdb keeps only in-frame clonotypes and omits some of them. This sample has about 270,000 clones, with 75% to 90% found just once. This entry belongs to a study of blood T cell repertoires in COVID-19. The CDR3 extends over 17 amino acids. Germline assignment: CDR1 SGHKS and CDR2 YYEKEE (reference sequence). The V gene end was trimmed by 4 bases and the J gene end by 0 bases; junction bases not matched to a gene: 10. This chain joins TRBV5-5 and TRBJ1-3; TRBD1 agrees at 7 bases. The sample taken for sequencing was peripheral blood. This clonotype originated in a man in his fifties with acute or convalescent COVID-19. As DNA, the CDR3 is TGTGCCAGCAGCGGTAGGGACAGAACATTCTCTGGAAACACCATATATTTT. Translated: CASSGRDRTFSGNTIYF. Looking up the rest from reference TRBV5-5 and TRBJ1-3 gives the full variable domain: DAGVTQSPTHLIKTRGQQVTLRCSPISGHKSVSWYQQVLGQGPQFIFQYYEKEERGRGNFPDRFSARQFPNYSSELNVNALLLGDSALYLCASSGRDRTFSGNTIYFGEGSWLTVV.